This is a list of T cell receptor beta chains from one sample in a study of cytotoxic CD8 clonotypes in ibrutinib-treated CLL. Using immunoSEQ multiplex PCR, the repertoire was profiled, and TCRdb retains in-frame clones only, with some absent. The table records about 63,000 clones, 45% to 60% of them present only once. The sample consisted of PBMCs, taken after 12 months of ibrutinib treatment. Source of these receptors: a human donor with chronic lymphocytic leukemia. Both conserved end residues are part of each CDR3. D genes are given only for firm matches.

J | V | D | CDR3
TRBJ1-1 | TRBV2 | TRBD1 | CASRYRGGNTEAFF
TRBJ1-2 | TRBV6-6 | NA | CASSFNREANYGYTF
TRBJ2-2 | TRBV25-1 | NA | CASSTQSFTGELFF
TRBJ2-4 | TRBV6-5 | NA | CASMGATKNIQYF
TRBJ2-5 | TRBV5-4 | TRBD1 | CASSNRDRNIETQYF
TRBJ2-1 | TRBV4-1 | NA | CASSQDNGVRPLNEQFF
TRBJ2-1 | TRBV5-6 | NA | CASSLRDEQFF
TRBJ2-6 | TRBV5-6 | NA | CASSLEVSGANVLTF
TRBJ2-5 | TRBV5-1 | TRBD2 | CASSFSGGIQETQYF
TRBJ1-4 | TRBV7-6 | TRBD1 | CASSPWGQGRLEEKLFF
TRBJ1-1 | TRBV2 | NA | CASSDGGARLAFF
TRBJ2-1 | TRBV7-2 | NA | CASSLRGYGDEQFF
TRBJ1-1 | TRBV18 | TRBD1 | CASSPPGRGTEAFF
TRBJ2-4 | TRBV28 | NA | CASSDVGPKGDIQYF
TRBJ2-3 | TRBV6-4 | NA | CASSPRGADTQYF
TRBJ1-1 | TRBV28 | NA | CASNGVGVNTEAFF
TRBJ2-4 | TRBV27 | TRBD1 | CASSQGTGMVSGKGAKNIQYF
TRBJ1-2 | TRBV7-8 | NA | CASSSSAPYAHYGYTF
TRBJ2-3 | TRBV14 | NA | CASSPVKTGTQYF
TRBJ1-2 | TRBV28 | NA | CASRTVSYGYTF
TRBJ2-4 | TRBV18 | NA | CASSPPNSNIQYF
TRBJ1-2 | TRBV2 | NA | CASSEEGRGYGYTF
TRBJ2-6 | TRBV2 | NA | CASTRLPSGANVLTF
TRBJ1-2 | TRBV11-2 | NA | CASSLWGARGYTF
TRBJ1-1 | TRBV5-6 | NA | CASSLEPNTEAFF
TRBJ2-5 | TRBV9 | NA | CASSVGPGIETQYF
TRBJ1-5 | TRBV19 | NA | CASKSTGNQPQHF
TRBJ2-2 | TRBV7-7 | NA | CADDKRRVTGELFF
TRBJ1-1 | TRBV5-1 | NA | CASSLDLDTEAFF
TRBJ1-4 | TRBV27 | NA | CASSRRGSTNEKLFF
TRBJ2-1 | TRBV5-4 | NA | CASSFGIQNINEQFF
TRBJ2-5 | TRBV15 | NA | CATSRDNEETQYF
TRBJ2-5 | TRBV29-1 | NA | CSAQGPAETQYF
TRBJ1-4 | TRBV7-3 | TRBD1 | CASRDRVTTNEKLFF
TRBJ2-2 | TRBV6-5 | TRBD2 | CASNRLADTGELFF
TRBJ1-5 | TRBV18 | NA | CASSPFRGNQPQHF
TRBJ2-2 | TRBV27 | NA | CASSLLGTGELFF
TRBJ2-5 | TRBV7-9 | NA | CASSPSGRGERTQYF
TRBJ1-1 | TRBV30 | TRBD1 | CAWRQGTEAFF
TRBJ2-2 | TRBV11-2 | NA | CASSLRGRSTGELFF